This record looks at one T cell receptor (beta chain) sequence and its context. The target antigen is unknown. This CDR3 is built from 14 residues. From germline, CDR1 is SGHRS and CDR2 YFSETQ. These donors, healthy bone marrow donors, were studied. These data come from a study of cytomegalovirus exposure and HLA in healthy donors. Findings and caveats of the study: The study put 150 to 200 TCR beta chains on its list as cytomegalovirus-associated. Data from an earlier analysis indicated that most TCR beta V segments were productive either about 87% or about 30% of the time. In a later analysis, at a false discovery rate of 0.05, 15,000 to 20,000 TCR beta sequences were associated with HLA alleles.

The primer mix had 60 Vbeta and 13 Jbeta primers. Data came from immunoSEQ multiplex PCR; TCRdb stores just in-frame clones and leaves some out. The sample lists 150,000 or so clones; about 75% were seen once. This chain connects TRBV5-1 to TRBJ2-5; 9 bases match TRBD2. The DNA end is a closer match to TRBJ2-7, so the J assignment may be wrong. The source of this sequence is a woman aged 40 to 55 in good health and CMV-seropositive. Material: PBMCs. In DNA form, the CDR3 reads TGCGCCAGCAGCTTTTCTAGCGGGACATACGAGCAGTACTTC. Translated: CASSFSSGTYEQYF.